The 7 T cell receptor beta chains presented below share a single source sample, sequenced in a study of regulatory T cells in long-lasting Graves disease. The sample's time point: newly diagnosed GD, antithyroid drugs for less than 3 months. TCR sequences were obtained from RNA taken from PBMCs. Construction of the TCR beta libraries employed iRepertoire HTBI primers in conjunction with Arm-PCR of CDR3 regions. Each CDR3 protein is one row after TCRdb ran MiXCR on the multiplex PCR reads. The table includes hundreds of thousands of distinct CDR3 sequences, around 15% detected once. These same records also appear under a second study, on T cells in Graves' hyperthyroidism and ophthalmopathy.

Sequenced here: peripheral blood mononuclear cells (PBMCs), sampled at new diagnosis, from a patient treated with antithyroid drugs. The source of these receptors is a man between 40 and 49 years old with Graves disease.

This clonotype appeared many times. The rearrangement joins TRBV10-3 to TRBJ1-5, with 9 bases that match TRBD1. Germline trimming cut 4 bases from V and 7 bases from J; bases unmatched to any gene: 2. CDR3 length equals 13 residues. Germline CDR1 is ENHRY and CDR2 is SYGVKD. CDR3 region: CAISGTGDQPQHF. The CDR3 bases are TGTGCCATCAGTGGGACAGGGGACCAGCCCCAGCATTTT.

The chain links TRBV11-2 to TRBJ2-5; D ambiguous. Trimming took 5 bases from V and 0 from J, leaving 10 bases between them. CDR3 size: 14 residues. The V gene's germline CDR1 is SGHAT and CDR2 FQNNGV. CDR3 in DNA: TGTGCCAGCAGCCTCGGGCCGTACCAAGAGACCCAGTACTTC. This gives the protein CASSLGPYQETQYF.

In this sample, this clonotype turned up a few times. The CDR3 loop is CASSGGAGGGTDTQYF. CDR3 nucleotides: TGTGCCAGCAGCGGGGGCGCGGGGGGCGGCACAGATACGCAGTATTTT. The chain carries TRBV9 and TRBJ2-3; 8 bases agree with TRBD2. Losses at the gene ends were 3 bases for V and 1 base for J; bases not matched to a gene: 7. The CDR3 is made up of 16 amino acids. The germline gives CDR1 SGDLS, CDR2 YYNGEE.

This clonotype was counted at least ten times. The chain combines TRBV28 with TRBJ2-5, with D maybe TRBD2 (5 bases). V was shortened by 4 bases and J by 2 bases, with 17 bases between the two germline ends. Per the germline V gene, CDR1 is MDHEN and CDR2 is SYDVKM. This CDR3 region has 16 residues. Here the CDR3 reads CASSSPRGGLQETQYF. The CDR3 bases are TGTGCCAGCAGTTCCCCCCGGGGTGGACTTCAAGAGACCCAGTACTTC.

The chain combines TRBV5-1 with TRBJ2-1; 7 nucleotides match TRBD1. Germline CDR1 reads SGHRS; CDR2 reads YFSETQ. J was trimmed by 10 bases and V by 0 bases; bases with no gene match: 7. CDR3 length: 14 residues. The CDR3: CASSLGQGYYEQFF. CDR3 bases: TGCGCCAGCAGCTTGGGACAGGGATACTACGAGCAGTTCTTC.

With regard to this clonotype: This sequence is one base from a far larger clone and is likely a read error. No conserved phenylalanine or tryptophan ends this CDR3, so it is likely a read error. The rearrangement uses TRBV12-3 or TRBV12-4 and TRBJ2-3, with a weak D call TRBD1 (5 bases). The ends were cut back, 7 bases at V and 2 bases at J, with 16 bases in the middle. CDR3 size: 15 residues. The CDR3 DNA is TGTGCCAGCAAGCTCTTTGGGGCCCTCACAGATACGCAGTATCTT. Translation: CASKLFGALTDTQYL.

This clonotype was recorded a few times. An end of the junction differs from the germline gene, which may be a read error. The rearrangement uses TRBV20-1 and TRBJ2-7; a possible D gene is TRBD1 (6 bases). This CDR3 has 14 residues. CDR1 and CDR2 (germline): DFQATT, SNEGSKA (reference sequence). CDR3 sequence reads: CSARRTGIPYEQHF. CDR3 nucleotides: TGCAGTGCTAGACGCACAGGGATCCCCTACGAGCAGCACTTC.